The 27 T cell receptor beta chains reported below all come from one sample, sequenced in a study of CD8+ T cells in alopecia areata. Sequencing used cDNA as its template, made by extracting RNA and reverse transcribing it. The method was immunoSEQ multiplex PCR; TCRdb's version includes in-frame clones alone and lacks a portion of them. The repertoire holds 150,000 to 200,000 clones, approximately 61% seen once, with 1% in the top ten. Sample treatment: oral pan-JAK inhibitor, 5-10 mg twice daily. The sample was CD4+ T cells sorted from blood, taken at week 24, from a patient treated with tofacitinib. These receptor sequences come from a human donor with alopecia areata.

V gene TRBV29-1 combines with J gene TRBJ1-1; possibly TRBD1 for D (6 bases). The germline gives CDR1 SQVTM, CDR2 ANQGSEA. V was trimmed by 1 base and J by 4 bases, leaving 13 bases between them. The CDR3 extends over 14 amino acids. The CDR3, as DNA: TGCAGCGTTGAAGGCAAACAGGGACTCACTGAAGCTTTCTTT. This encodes CSVEGKQGLTEAFF.

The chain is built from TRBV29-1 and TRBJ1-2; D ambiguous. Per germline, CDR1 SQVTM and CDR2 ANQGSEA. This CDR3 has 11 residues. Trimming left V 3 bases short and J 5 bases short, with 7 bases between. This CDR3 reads CSVDLGYGYTF. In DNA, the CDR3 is TGCAGCGTTGATTTGGGGTATGGCTACACCTTC.

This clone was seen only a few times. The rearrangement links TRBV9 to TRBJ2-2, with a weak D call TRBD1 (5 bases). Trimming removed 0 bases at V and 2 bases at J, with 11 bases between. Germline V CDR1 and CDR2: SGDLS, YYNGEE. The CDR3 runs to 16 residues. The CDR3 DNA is TGTGCCAGCAGCGTAGGGGGCCGCGGTAACACCGGGGAGCTGTTTTTT. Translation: CASSVGGRGNTGELFF.

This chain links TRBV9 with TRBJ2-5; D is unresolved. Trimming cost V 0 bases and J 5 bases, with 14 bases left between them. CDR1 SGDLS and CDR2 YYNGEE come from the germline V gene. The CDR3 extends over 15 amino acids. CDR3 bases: TGTGCCAGCAGCGTAGCCCCTGGGGATGGGGAGACCCAGTACTTC. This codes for CASSVAPGDGETQYF. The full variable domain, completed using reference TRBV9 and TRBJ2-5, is DSGVTQTPKHLITATGQRVTLRCSPRSGDLSVYWYQQSLDQGLQFLIQYYNGEERAKGNILERFSAQQFPDLHSELNLSSLELGDSALYFCASSVAPGDGETQYFGPGTRLLVL.

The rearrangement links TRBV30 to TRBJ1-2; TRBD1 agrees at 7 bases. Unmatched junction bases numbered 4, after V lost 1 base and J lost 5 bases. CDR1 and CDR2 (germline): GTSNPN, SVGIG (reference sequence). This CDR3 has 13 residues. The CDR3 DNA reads TGTGCCTGGAGTGGGGGGACAGCTTATGGCTACACCTTC. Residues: CAWSGGTAYGYTF.

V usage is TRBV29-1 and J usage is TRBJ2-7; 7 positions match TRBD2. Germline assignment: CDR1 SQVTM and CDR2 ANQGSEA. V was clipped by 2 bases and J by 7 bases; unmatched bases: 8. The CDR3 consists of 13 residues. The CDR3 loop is CSVEFAGRVEQYF. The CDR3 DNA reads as TGCAGCGTTGAATTTGCAGGGAGGGTGGAGCAGTACTTC.

CDR3 sequence (DNA): TGTGCCAGTCTTTCGGACAGGGGTAACTATGGCTACACCTTC. Its protein product is CASLSDRGNYGYTF. The rearrangement joins TRBV2 to TRBJ1-2; 9 bases map to TRBD1. Losses at the gene ends were 9 bases for V and 1 base for J; bases not matched to a gene: 6. This CDR3 contains 14 residues. Germline CDR1 SNHLY, CDR2 FYNNEI.

The CDR3 sequence: CSVTRGAVNTEAFF. Here the CDR3 DNA reads TGCAGCGTCACTAGAGGGGCGGTTAACACTGAAGCTTTCTTT. The V gene is TRBV29-1, the J gene TRBJ1-1; possibly TRBD1 for D (5 bases). The CDR3 has 14 amino acids. Trimming left V 6 bases short and J 2 bases short, with 16 bases between. Germline CDR1 is SQVTM and CDR2 is ANQGSEA.

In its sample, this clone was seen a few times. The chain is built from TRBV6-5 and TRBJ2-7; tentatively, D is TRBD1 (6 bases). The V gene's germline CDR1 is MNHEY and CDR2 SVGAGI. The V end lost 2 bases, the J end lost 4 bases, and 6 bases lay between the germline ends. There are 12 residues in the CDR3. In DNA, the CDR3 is TGTGCCAGCAGTTACAGGGGGTACGAGCAGTACTTC. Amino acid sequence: CASSYRGYEQYF.

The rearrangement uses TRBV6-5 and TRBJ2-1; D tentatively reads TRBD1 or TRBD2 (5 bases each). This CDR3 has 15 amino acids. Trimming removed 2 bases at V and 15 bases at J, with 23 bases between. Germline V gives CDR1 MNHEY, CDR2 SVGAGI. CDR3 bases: TGTGCCAGCAGTTACAAAGTAGGGCTTGGGGGAGCTCTGTTCTTC. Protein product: CASSYKVGLGGALFF.

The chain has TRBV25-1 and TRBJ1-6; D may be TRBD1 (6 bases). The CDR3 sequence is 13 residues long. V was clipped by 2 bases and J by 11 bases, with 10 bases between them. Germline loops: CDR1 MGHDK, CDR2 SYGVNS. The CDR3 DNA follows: TGTGCCAGCAGTGAACAGGGGAAGACACCCCTCCACTTT. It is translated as CASSEQGKTPLHF. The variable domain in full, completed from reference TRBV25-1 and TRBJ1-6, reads EADIYQTPRYLVIGTGKKITLECSQTMGHDKMYWYQQDPGMELHLIHYSYGVNSTEKGDLSSESTVSRIRTEHFPLTLESARPSHTSQYLCASSEQGKTPLHFGNGTRLTVT.

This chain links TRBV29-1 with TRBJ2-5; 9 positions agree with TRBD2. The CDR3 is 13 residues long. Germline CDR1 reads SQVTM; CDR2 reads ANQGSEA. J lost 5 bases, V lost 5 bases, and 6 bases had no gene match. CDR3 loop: CSVKGLAVETQYF. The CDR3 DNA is TGCAGCGTTAAGGGACTAGCAGTGGAGACCCAGTACTTC. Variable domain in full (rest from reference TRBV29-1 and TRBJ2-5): SAVISQKPSRDICQRGTSLTIQCQVDSQVTMMFWYRQQPGQSLTLIATANQGSEATYESGFVIDKFPISRPNLTFSTLTVSNMSPEDSSIYLCSVKGLAVETQYFGPGTRLLVL.

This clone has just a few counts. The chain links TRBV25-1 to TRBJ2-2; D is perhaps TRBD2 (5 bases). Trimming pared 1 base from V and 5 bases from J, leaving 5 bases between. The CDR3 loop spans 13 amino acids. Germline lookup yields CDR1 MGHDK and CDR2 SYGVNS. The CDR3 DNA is TGTGCCAGCAGTGAATCGGGGACCGGGGAGCTGTTTTTT. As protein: CASSESGTGELFF.

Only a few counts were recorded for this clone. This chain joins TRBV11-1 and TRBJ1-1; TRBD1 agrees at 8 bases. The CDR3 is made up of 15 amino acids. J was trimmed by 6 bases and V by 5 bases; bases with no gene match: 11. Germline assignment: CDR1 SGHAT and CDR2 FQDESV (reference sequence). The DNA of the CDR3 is TGTGCCAGCAGCGGACCAGGACAGGGATCCCCTGAAGCTTTCTTT. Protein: CASSGPGQGSPEAFF.

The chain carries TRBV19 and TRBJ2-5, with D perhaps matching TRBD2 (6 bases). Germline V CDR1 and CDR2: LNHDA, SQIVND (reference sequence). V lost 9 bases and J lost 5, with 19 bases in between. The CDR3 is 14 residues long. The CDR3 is CASQSQEGLETQYF. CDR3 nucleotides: TGTGCCAGCCAGTCGCAGGAGGGCCTGGAGACCCAGTACTTC. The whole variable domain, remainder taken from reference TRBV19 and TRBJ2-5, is DGGITQSPKYLFRKEGQNVTLSCEQNLNHDAMYWYRQDPGQGLRLIYYSQIVNDFQKGDIAEGYSVSREKKESFPLTVTSAQKNPTAFYLCASQSQEGLETQYFGPGTRLLVL.

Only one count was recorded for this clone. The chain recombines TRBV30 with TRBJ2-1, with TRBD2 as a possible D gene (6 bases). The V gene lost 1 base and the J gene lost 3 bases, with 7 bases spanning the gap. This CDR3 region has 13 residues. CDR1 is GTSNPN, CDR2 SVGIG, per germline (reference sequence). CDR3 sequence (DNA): TGTGCCTGGAGTGGACTAGACTACAATGAGCAGTTCTTC. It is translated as CAWSGLDYNEQFF.

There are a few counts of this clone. The CDR3 protein is CAWSRGQNINYGYTF. The CDR3 DNA reads TGTGCCTGGAGCAGGGGACAGAACATTAACTATGGCTACACCTTC. The gene calls are TRBV30 and TRBJ1-2; TRBD1 agrees at 7 bases. Germline loops: CDR1 GTSNPN, CDR2 SVGIG (reference sequence). This CDR3 comprises 15 residues. Trimming at V came to 3 bases and at J to 1 base, leaving 8 bases not matched to a gene.

CDR3 in amino acids: CSVEEAGVEKLFF. As DNA, the CDR3 is TGCAGCGTTGAGGAGGCAGGGGTTGAAAAACTGTTTTTT. The chain links TRBV29-1 to TRBJ1-4, with D maybe TRBD1 (6 bases). CDR1 is SQVTM, CDR2 ANQGSEA, per germline. Trimming cost V 3 bases and J 7 bases, with 12 bases left between them. CDR3 length: 13 amino acids.

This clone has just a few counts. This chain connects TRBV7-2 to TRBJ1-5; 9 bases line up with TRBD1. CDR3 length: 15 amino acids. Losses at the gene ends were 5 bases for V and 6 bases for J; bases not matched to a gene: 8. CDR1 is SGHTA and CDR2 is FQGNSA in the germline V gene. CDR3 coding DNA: TGTGCCAGCAGCCCTAGGACAGGGGAGGCTCAGCCCCAGCATTTT. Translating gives CASSPRTGEAQPQHF.

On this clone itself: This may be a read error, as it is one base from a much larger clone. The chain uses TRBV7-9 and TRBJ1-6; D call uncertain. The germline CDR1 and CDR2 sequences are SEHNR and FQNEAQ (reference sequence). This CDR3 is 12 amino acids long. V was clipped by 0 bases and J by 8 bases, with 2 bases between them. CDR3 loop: CASSLAHSPLHF. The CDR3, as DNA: TGTGCCAGCAGCTTAGCCCATTCACCCCTCCACTTT.

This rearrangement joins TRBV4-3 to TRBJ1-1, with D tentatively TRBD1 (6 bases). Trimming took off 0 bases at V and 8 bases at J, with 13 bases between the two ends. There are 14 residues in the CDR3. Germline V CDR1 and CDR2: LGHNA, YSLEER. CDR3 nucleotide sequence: TGCGCCAGCAGCCAAGATTCAGGGGTCGGCGAAGCTTTCTTT. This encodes CASSQDSGVGEAFF.

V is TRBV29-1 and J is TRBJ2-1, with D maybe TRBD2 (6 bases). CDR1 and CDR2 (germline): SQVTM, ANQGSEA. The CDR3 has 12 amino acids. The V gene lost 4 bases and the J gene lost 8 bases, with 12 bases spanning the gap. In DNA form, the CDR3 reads TGCAGCGTTGCCGGAGGGGTATATGAGCAGTTCTTC. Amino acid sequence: CSVAGGVYEQFF.

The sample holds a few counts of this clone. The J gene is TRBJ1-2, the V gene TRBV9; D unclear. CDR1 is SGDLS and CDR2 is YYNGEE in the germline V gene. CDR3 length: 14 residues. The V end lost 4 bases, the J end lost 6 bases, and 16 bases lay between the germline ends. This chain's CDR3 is CASSPIVGYDGYTF. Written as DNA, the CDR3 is TGTGCCAGCAGCCCGATTGTGGGGTACGATGGCTACACCTTC. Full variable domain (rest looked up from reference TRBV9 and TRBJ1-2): DSGVTQTPKHLITATGQRVTLRCSPRSGDLSVYWYQQSLDQGLQFLIQYYNGEERAKGNILERFSAQQFPDLHSELNLSSLELGDSALYFCASSPIVGYDGYTFGSGTRLTVV.

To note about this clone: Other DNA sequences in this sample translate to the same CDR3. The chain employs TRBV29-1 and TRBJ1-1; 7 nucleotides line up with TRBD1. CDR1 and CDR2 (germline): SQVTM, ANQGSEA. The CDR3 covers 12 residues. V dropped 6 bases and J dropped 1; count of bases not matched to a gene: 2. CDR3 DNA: TGCAGCGTCGGGACAGCGAACACTGAAGCTTTCTTT. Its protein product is CSVGTANTEAFF.

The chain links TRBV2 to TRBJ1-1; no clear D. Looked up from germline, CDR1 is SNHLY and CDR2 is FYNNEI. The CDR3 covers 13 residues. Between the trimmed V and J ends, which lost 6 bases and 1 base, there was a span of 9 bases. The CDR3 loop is CASSKDPNTEAFF. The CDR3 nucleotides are TGTGCCAGCAGCAAAGACCCGAACACTGAAGCTTTCTTT.

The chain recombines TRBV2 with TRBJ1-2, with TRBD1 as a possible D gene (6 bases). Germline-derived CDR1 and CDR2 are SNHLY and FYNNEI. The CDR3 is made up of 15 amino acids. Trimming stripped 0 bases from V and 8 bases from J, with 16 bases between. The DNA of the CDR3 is TGTGCCAGCAGTGAAGCGCAAGGACAGTCCCGGGGCTACACCTTC. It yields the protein CASSEAQGQSRGYTF.

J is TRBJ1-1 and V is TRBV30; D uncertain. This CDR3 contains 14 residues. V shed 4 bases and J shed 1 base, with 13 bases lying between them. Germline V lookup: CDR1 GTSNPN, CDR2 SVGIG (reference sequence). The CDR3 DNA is TGTGCCTGGATTACGCCTCGATCGAACACTGAAGCTTTCTTT. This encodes CAWITPRSNTEAFF.